The clone carrying this T cell receptor (beta chain) was seen only a few times. What it binds is unknown. The CDR3 totals 15 residues. Germline V gene data show CDR1 as MNHEY and CDR2 as SMNVEV (reference sequence). V lost 4 bases, J lost 5 bases, and 9 bases stayed unmatched. The source of the sample is a study of post-analysis software for immune sequencing data. Findings of the study overall: Significantly lower normalized Chao1 diversity was seen in multiple sclerosis patients than in controls. In patients, TRBV5-6, TRBV5-1 and TRBV20-1 belonged to roughly 5 TRBV segments found more frequently than in controls.

TCR beta cDNA libraries included unique molecular identifiers. Input of roughly 0.95 to 10 million T cells yielded 550,000 or so cDNA molecules. TCRdb re-analysed the PCR reads in MiXCR, keeping a single row per CDR3 protein. The repertoire has over 150,000 distinct CDR3 sequences, 30% of them found once; the top ten carry approximately 1.5%. The V and J genes are TRBV27 and TRBJ1-1; TRBD1 aligns across 8 bases. The material sequenced was blood. This sequence was found in a girl aged 10-17 years with multiple sclerosis. CDR3 coding DNA: TGTGCCAGCAGTTCCTCAGGGGGCTGGGGGACTGAAGCTTTCTTT. Translation: CASSSSGGWGTEAFF.